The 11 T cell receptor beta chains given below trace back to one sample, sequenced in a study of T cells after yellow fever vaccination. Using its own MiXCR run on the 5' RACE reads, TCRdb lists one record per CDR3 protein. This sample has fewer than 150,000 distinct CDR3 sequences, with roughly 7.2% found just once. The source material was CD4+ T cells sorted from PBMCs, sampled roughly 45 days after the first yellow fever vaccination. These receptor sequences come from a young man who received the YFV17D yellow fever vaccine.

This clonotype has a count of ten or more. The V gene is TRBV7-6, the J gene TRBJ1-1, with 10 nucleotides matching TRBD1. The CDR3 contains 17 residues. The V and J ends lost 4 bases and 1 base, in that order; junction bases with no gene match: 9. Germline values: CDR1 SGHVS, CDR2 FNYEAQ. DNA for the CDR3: TGTGCCAGCAGCTCCCTGGGACAGGGGTTTCGGAACACTGAAGCTTTCTTT. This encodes CASSSLGQGFRNTEAFF.

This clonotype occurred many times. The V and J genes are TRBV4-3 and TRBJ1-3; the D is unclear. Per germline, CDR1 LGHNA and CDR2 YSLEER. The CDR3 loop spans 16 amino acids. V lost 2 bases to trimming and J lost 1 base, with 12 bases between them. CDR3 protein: CASSQSPGRSGNTIYF. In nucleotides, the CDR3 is TGCGCCAGCAGCCAAAGCCCGGGAAGGTCTGGAAACACCATATATTTT.

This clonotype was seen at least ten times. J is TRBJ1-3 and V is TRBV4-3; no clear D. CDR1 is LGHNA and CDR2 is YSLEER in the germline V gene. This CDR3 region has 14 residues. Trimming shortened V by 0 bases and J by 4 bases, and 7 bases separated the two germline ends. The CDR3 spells CASSQEERGNTIYF. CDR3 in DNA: TGCGCCAGCAGCCAAGAAGAACGGGGAAACACCATATATTTT.

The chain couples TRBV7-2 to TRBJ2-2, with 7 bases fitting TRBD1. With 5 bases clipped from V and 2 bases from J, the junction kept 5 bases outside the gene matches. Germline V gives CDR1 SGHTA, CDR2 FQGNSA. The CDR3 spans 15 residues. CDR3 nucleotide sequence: TGTGCCAGCAGCCCACAGGGGAGCAACACCGGGGAGCTGTTTTTT. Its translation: CASSPQGSNTGELFF. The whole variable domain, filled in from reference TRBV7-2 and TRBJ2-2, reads GAGVSQSPSNKVTEKGKDVELRCDPISGHTALYWYRQSLGQGLEFLIYFQGNSAPDKSGLPSDRFSAERTGGSVSTLTIQRTQQEDSAVYLCASSPQGSNTGELFFGEGSRLTVL.

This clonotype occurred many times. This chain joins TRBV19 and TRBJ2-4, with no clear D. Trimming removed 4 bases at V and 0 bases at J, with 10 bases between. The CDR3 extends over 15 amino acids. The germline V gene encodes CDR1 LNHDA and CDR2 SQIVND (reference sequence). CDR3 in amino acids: CASSRPALAKNIQYF. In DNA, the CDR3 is TGTGCCAGTAGTAGGCCGGCTCTAGCCAAAAACATTCAGTACTTC. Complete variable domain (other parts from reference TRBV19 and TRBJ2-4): DGGITQSPKYLFRKEGQNVTLSCEQNLNHDAMYWYRQDPGQGLRLIYYSQIVNDFQKGDIAEGYSVSREKKESFPLTVTSAQKNPTAFYLCASSRPALAKNIQYFGAGTRLSVL.

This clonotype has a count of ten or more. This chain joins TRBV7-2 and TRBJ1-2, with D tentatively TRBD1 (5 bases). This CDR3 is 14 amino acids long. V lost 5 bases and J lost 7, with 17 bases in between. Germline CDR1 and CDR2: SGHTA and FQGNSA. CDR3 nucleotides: TGTGCCAGCAGCGTGGGGGGGGTCGTTGGTGGCTACACCTTC. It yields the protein CASSVGGVVGGYTF.

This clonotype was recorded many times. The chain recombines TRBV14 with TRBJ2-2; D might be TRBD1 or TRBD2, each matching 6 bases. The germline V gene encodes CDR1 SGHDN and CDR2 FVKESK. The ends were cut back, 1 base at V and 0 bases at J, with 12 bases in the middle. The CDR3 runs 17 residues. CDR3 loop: CASSQVGGLSNTGELFF. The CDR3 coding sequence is TGTGCCAGCAGCCAAGTCGGGGGCCTTTCGAACACCGGGGAGCTGTTTTTT. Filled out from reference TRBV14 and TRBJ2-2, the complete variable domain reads EAGVTQFPSHSVIEKGQTVTLRCDPISGHDNLYWYRRVMGKEIKFLLHFVKESKQDESGMPNNRFLAERTGGTYSTLKVQPAELEDSGVYFCASSQVGGLSNTGELFFGEGSRLTVL.

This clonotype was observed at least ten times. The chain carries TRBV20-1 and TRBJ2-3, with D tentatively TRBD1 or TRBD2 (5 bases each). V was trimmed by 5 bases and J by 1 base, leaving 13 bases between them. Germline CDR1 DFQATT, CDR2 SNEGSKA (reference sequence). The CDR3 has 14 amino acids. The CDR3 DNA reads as TGCAGTGCTGGGGGTGGGCGTGGCACAGATACGCAGTATTTT. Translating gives CSAGGGRGTDTQYF.

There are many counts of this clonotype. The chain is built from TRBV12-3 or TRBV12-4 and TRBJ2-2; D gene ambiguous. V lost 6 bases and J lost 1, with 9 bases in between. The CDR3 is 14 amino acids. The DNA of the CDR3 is TGTGCCAGCAGGCAGTTCAGGAACACCGGGGAGCTGTTTTTT. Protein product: CASRQFRNTGELFF.

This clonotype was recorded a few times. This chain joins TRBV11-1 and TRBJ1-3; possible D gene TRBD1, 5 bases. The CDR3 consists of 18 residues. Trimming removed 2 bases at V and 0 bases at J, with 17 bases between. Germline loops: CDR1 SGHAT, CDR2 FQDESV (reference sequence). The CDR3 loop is CASSLSIQTASSGNTIYF. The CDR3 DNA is TGTGCCAGCAGCTTATCAATCCAGACAGCCTCCTCTGGAAACACCATATATTTT.

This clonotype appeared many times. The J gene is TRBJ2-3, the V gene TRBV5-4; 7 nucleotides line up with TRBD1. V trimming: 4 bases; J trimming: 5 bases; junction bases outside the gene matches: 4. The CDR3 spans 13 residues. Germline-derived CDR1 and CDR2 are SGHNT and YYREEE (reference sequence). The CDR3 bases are TGTGCCAGCAGCGTGGACAGGCAAGATACGCAGTATTTT. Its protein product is CASSVDRQDTQYF.